This T cell receptor beta chain was captured by sequencing in a study of T cell changes during pregnancy in multiple sclerosis. Using immunoSEQ multiplex PCR, the repertoire was profiled, and TCRdb retains in-frame clones only, with some absent. Of roughly 26,000 clones listed, 75% to 90% are singletons. The receptor was derived from a female donor with multiple sclerosis, enrolled in a pregnancy study. The material was CD8+ T cells from peripheral blood mononuclear cells, obtained in the second trimester of pregnancy.

CDR3 amino acids: CASSLRLVVPYEQYF. The CDR3 coding sequence is TGCGCCAGCAGCCTCAGACTAGTAGTTCCCTACGAGCAGTACTTC. The chain combines TRBV5-1 with TRBJ2-7, with D possibly TRBD2 on 6 matching bases. The germline gives CDR1 SGHRS, CDR2 YFSETQ. The length of the CDR3 is 15 residues. V was cut by 4 bases and J by 2 bases, with 16 bases left in between. The entire variable domain, with the rest obtained from reference TRBV5-1 and TRBJ2-7, is as follows: KAGVTQTPRYLIKTRGQQVTLSCSPISGHRSVSWYQQTPGQGLQFLFEYFSETQRNKGNFPGRFSGRQFSNSRSEMNVSTLELGDSALYLCASSLRLVVPYEQYFGPGTRLTVT.